Here is one T cell receptor beta chain with its context. This sample stems from a study of blood T cell repertoires in COVID-19. Clones were read by immunoSEQ multiplex PCR, and TCRdb kept only the in-frame ones, dropping some. The data hold around 200,000 clones, with 80% to 85% observed a single time. Sequenced input: peripheral blood. The sequence was collected from a woman older than 75 with active or convalescent COVID-19.

The CDR3, as DNA: TGTGCCAGTAGTGGCCAGTCTAGCTCTGGAAACACCATATATTTT. Translation gives CASSGQSSSGNTIYF. J is TRBJ1-3 and V is TRBV19; no definite D call. Trimming left V 5 bases short and J 0 bases short, with 11 bases between. Germline V gene lookup returns CDR1 LNHDA and CDR2 SQIVND (reference sequence). The CDR3 runs to 15 residues.